This T cell receptor beta chain was sequenced during a study of OX40 agonist ivuxolimab in advanced cancers. Study context: It was permissible to have had prior anti-PD-1, anti-PD-L1 or anti-CTLA-4 therapy, and around 40% had some. Among those treated, three patients had partial responses, one with hepatocellular carcinoma and two with cutaneous melanoma.

Measured with immunoSEQ multiplex PCR; TCRdb has only the in-frame clones, and not every one. The sample includes about 110,000 clones, around 90% of them seen just once. Regarding this clone: Its antigen is unidentified.

The study, taken as a whole, reports: The study observed clonal expansion of CD4+ and CD8+ blood T cells by week 6 at 0.1 to 3.0 mg/kg.

The sequencing here drew on CD4+ or CD8+ T cells sorted from blood, taken in a trial of the OX40 agonist ivuxolimab. The TCR was taken from an adult with an advanced solid tumor such as melanoma, head and neck, liver or kidney cancer.

For the CDR3, the DNA is TGTGCCAGCAGCTTGACCGGGGTGGATGGCTACACCTTC. It is translated as CASSLTGVDGYTF. The V and J genes are TRBV5-6 and TRBJ1-2, with D uncertain. There are 13 residues in the CDR3. Per the germline V gene, CDR1 is SGHDT and CDR2 is YYEEEE. Trimming left V 1 base short and J 6 bases short, with 10 bases between.